The subject of this entry is one TCR beta chain. The CDR3 length is 15 residues. Germline V CDR1 and CDR2: SGHAT, FQNNGV. Deletions cut 3 bases from V and 7 bases from J, with 18 bases between. The TCR beta CDR3 regions underwent amplification from RNA transcripts. A first-round RT-PCR used HTBI primers, followed by a second-round multiplex PCR. Each CDR3 protein gets one entry after TCRdb re-called the multiplex PCR reads with MiXCR. The table shows 1 million to 1.3 million distinct CDR3 sequences, with roughly two fifths occurring only once. This entry is derived from a study of Graves' ophthalmopathy and Graves' hyperthyroidism. Exclusion covered patients with other autoimmune diseases or uncontrolled infections (as well as pregnancy or lactation).

This rearrangement joins TRBV11-2 to TRBJ1-1; D is perhaps TRBD1 (6 bases). This clonotype originated in an adult man with Graves' hyperthyroidism. Material for sequencing was peripheral blood or thyroid tissue (not recorded which). For the CDR3, the DNA is TGTGCCAGCAGCTTTGACGGGGGGGGGGGCCTTGAAGCTTTCTTT. Translation: CASSFDGGGGLEAFF. Looking up the rest from reference TRBV11-2 and TRBJ1-1 gives the full variable domain: EAGVAQSPRYKIIEKRQSVAFWCNPISGHATLYWYQQILGQGPKLLIQFQNNGVVDDSQLPKDRFSAERLKGVDSTLKIQPAKLEDSAVYLCASSFDGGGGLEAFFGQGTRLTVV.